The rows below give T cell receptor beta chains drawn from one sample of a study of blood T cell repertoires in COVID-19. The assay was immunoSEQ multiplex PCR, and TCRdb's table has in-frame clones only and misses some. The table records some 490,000 clones, 70% to 90% of them present only once. Sequenced input: peripheral blood. The source of these receptors is a human donor in a cohort sampled during active COVID-19. Both conserved end residues are part of each CDR3. A D gene is named only where the DNA matches it firmly. Only some rows state a clone size, as once, few, many or a class for expanded clones.

v_call	d_call	clone_size	j_call	cdr3_nt	cdr3_aa
TRBV30	NA	once	TRBJ1-1	TGTGCCTGGAGTCAGGGTGATGAAGCTTTCTTT	CAWSQGDEAFF
TRBV20-1	TRBD2	NA	TRBJ2-7	TGCAGTGCTAGTGGGACTAGCTACGAGCAGTACTTC	CSASGTSYEQYF
TRBV11-1	NA	NA	TRBJ2-5	TGTGCCAGCAGCTTAGGTGGCGGCGAGACCCAGTACTTC	CASSLGGGETQYF
TRBV9	NA	few	TRBJ1-5	TGTGCCAGCAGCGTGGGGAAGACAGATCAGCCCCAGCATTTT	CASSVGKTDQPQHF
TRBV3-1/TRBV3-2	NA	NA	TRBJ1-4	TGTGCCAGCAGCCCCCGACATGAGTCTGGAAAACTGTTTTTT	CASSPRHESGKLFF
TRBV4-1	NA	NA	TRBJ2-3	TGCGCCAGCAGTATTAGGGAGGGCACAGATACGCAGTATTTT	CASSIREGTDTQYF
TRBV6-5	NA	NA	TRBJ2-3	TGTGCCAGCAGTTTCGGACAGGGAGGGGATACGCAGTATTTT	CASSFGQGGDTQYF
TRBV6-5	NA	NA	TRBJ1-5	TGTGCCAGCCATCCTAAAGGAGGAGGCAATCAGCCCCAGCATTTT	CASHPKGGGNQPQHF
TRBV28	NA	NA	TRBJ2-2	TGTGCCAGCACCCTCTCCCTCGCCGGGGGGCTAGGGCTGTTTTTT	CASTLSLAGGLGLFF
TRBV9	NA	NA	TRBJ1-1	TGTGCCAGCAGCGTCGCAGGGATAAACACTGAAGCTTTCTTT	CASSVAGINTEAFF
TRBV5-1	TRBD2	NA	TRBJ2-2	TGCGCCAGCAGCTTCGGGGGGGACACCGGGGAGCTGTTTTTT	CASSFGGDTGELFF
TRBV11-3	NA	NA	TRBJ1-6	TGTGCCAGCAGCAACAGAAATTCACCCCTCCACTTT	CASSNRNSPLHF
TRBV30	TRBD2	few	TRBJ2-7	TGTGCCTGGAGCACATCCAGCGGGAGTAAAAACGAGCAGTACTTC	CAWSTSSGSKNEQYF
TRBV29-1	NA	few	TRBJ1-1	TGCAGCGCCCCCGAAGGGGAAGTTACTGAAGCTTTCTTT	CSAPEGEVTEAFF
TRBV18	NA	NA	TRBJ2-3	TGTGCCAGCTCACCCTCCCAACCAGGGGCTACAGATACGCAGTATTTT	CASSPSQPGATDTQYF
TRBV9	NA	NA	TRBJ1-4	TGTGCCAGCAGCGTAGTTGGGGGGACGCTTGGGGTAGAAAAACTGTTTTTT	CASSVVGGTLGVEKLFF
TRBV29-1	TRBD1	NA	TRBJ1-4	TGCAGCGTTGAAGAAGGCAGGGGGGTTAATGAAAAACTGTTTTTT	CSVEEGRGVNEKLFF
TRBV28	TRBD1	NA	TRBJ2-5	TGTGCCAGCAGTTCAGACGGGACAGGGGGGCGAGAGACCCAGTACTTC	CASSSDGTGGRETQYF
TRBV15	TRBD1	once	TRBJ2-7	TGTGCCACCAGCGGAGGACCCGGGACAGGGTCTTACGAGCAGTACTTC	CATSGGPGTGSYEQYF